This T cell receptor beta chain originates from a study of cytomegalovirus exposure and HLA in healthy donors. Study context: In an earlier analysis, 95 million to 140 million unique TCR beta sequences were found from approximately 190 million T cells.

This clone was observed a few times. Trimming removed 3 bases from V and 2 bases from J; junction bases left unmatched: 13. This CDR3 has 18 amino acids. CDR1 is WSHSY, CDR2 SAAADI, per germline. Vbeta (60) and Jbeta (13) primers were used in the PCR. Data came from immunoSEQ multiplex PCR; TCRdb stores just in-frame clones and leaves some out. The sample holds 170,000 or so clones, around 77% seen once. The V call is TRBV10-2, the J call TRBJ2-5, with 9 nucleotides matching TRBD2. The specimen sequenced was PBMCs. This clonotype was obtained from a man aged 60 to 69 in good health and CMV-seronegative. The CDR3: CASSDPNDRRGGQETQYF. The CDR3 DNA follows: TGCGCCAGCAGTGACCCCAACGACAGGCGGGGGGGACAAGAGACCCAGTACTTC.